One sample yielded the 16 T cell receptor beta chains listed below, sequenced in a study of blood T cell repertoires in COVID-19. Generated by immunoSEQ multiplex PCR, the TCRdb table keeps only in-frame clones and is missing some. The sample has approximately 210,000 clones, around 94% seen once. Sample: peripheral blood. The receptor source for this set is a man younger than 40 with COVID-19, enrolled during active disease.

This sequence joins TRBV6-4 and TRBJ1-2; a weak D match, TRBD1 (6 bases). Trimming took off 3 bases at V and 7 bases at J, with 18 bases between the two ends. CDR3 size: 15 residues. The germline V gene has CDR1 MRHNA and CDR2 SNTAGT. CDR3 sequence (DNA): TGTGCCAGCAGTGAAGTAGGCAGGGAAGGGGGTGGCTACACCTTC. This gives the protein CASSEVGREGGGYTF.

The chain couples TRBV4-1 to TRBJ2-3; 11 bases map to TRBD2. Germline V CDR1 and CDR2: MGHRA, YSYEKL. V lost 0 bases, J lost 2 bases, and 7 bases stayed unmatched. The CDR3 loop spans 18 amino acids. CDR3 nucleotide sequence: TGCGCCAGCAGCCAAGATCCCCTAGCGGGGGGTATCACAGATACGCAGTATTTT. The encoded protein is CASSQDPLAGGITDTQYF.

V is TRBV2 and J is TRBJ1-1; D uncertain. Trimming shortened V by 2 bases and J by 4 bases, and 8 bases separated the two germline ends. CDR1 is SNHLY, CDR2 FYNNEI, per germline. This CDR3 region has 13 residues. The DNA for the CDR3 is TGTGCCAGCAGTGAAATCATGCGCACTGAAGCTTTCTTT. It yields the protein CASSEIMRTEAFF.

The chain combines TRBV13 with TRBJ1-1; D may be TRBD1 (5 bases). Germline CDR1 reads PRHDT; CDR2 reads FYEKMQ (reference sequence). The CDR3 loop spans 12 amino acids. Trimming cost V 3 bases and J 8 bases, with 10 bases left between them. CDR3 in amino acids: CASSFQNREAFF. The CDR3 DNA is TGTGCCAGCAGCTTTCAAAACAGGGAAGCTTTCTTT.

V and J are TRBV5-1 and TRBJ2-3, with TRBD2 matching over 14 bases. V lost 0 bases to trimming and J lost 3 bases; unmatched junction nucleotides: 6. The CDR3 loop spans 18 amino acids. Germline loops: CDR1 SGHRS, CDR2 YFSETQ. The CDR3: CASSLATSGGAATDTQYF. Written as DNA, the CDR3 is TGCGCCAGCAGCTTGGCGACTAGCGGGGGGGCCGCGACAGATACGCAGTATTTT.

The V call is TRBV7-2, the J call TRBJ1-2; TRBD1 agrees at 12 bases. The junction had 8 bases not matched to a gene; V was cut back by 5 bases and J by 7 bases. The CDR3 consists of 15 residues. CDR1 and CDR2 (germline): SGHTA, FQGNSA. The CDR3 is CASSQGDRGRTGYTF. The CDR3 nucleotides read TGTGCCAGCAGCCAGGGGGACAGGGGGCGGACTGGCTACACCTTC.

V is TRBV15 and J is TRBJ1-3, with D unresolved. Germline V gives CDR1 LNHNV, CDR2 YYDKDF (reference sequence). Trimming shortened V by 1 base and J by 0 bases, and 4 bases separated the two germline ends. The CDR3 is 14 amino acids. The CDR3 sequence: CATSRVSSGNTIYF. CDR3 DNA sequence: TGTGCCACCAGCAGAGTTAGCTCTGGAAACACCATATATTTT.

The chain employs TRBV7-2 and TRBJ1-6; D not certain. The CDR3 contains 16 residues. Per the germline V gene, CDR1 is SGHTA and CDR2 is FQGNSA. Trimming took 5 bases from V and 10 from J, leaving 21 bases between them. The CDR3 reads CASSLGRGIILSPLHF. In DNA, the CDR3 is TGTGCCAGCAGCCTAGGTCGTGGAATCATACTATCACCCCTCCACTTT.

The CDR3 protein is CASSQGTGEAFF. CDR3 DNA sequence: TGCGCCAGCAGCCAGGGGACAGGTGAAGCTTTCTTT. The V and J genes are TRBV4-1 and TRBJ1-1, with 8 bases that match TRBD1. This CDR3 contains 12 residues. Germline values: CDR1 MGHRA, CDR2 YSYEKL. With V trimmed by 3 bases and J by 7 bases, 1 base remained unmatched.

This chain uses TRBV4-1 with TRBJ1-3, with TRBD1 as a possible D gene (5 bases). V was cut by 2 bases and J by 2 bases, with 19 bases left in between. The CDR3 runs 18 residues. Per germline, CDR1 MGHRA and CDR2 YSYEKL. CDR3 DNA: TGCGCCAGCAGCCAATACCCCCGTGGGAAGGGGCCTGGAAACACCATATATTTT. This encodes CASSQYPRGKGPGNTIYF.

The chain joins TRBV2 to TRBJ1-1; unclear D gene. Trimming cost V 5 bases and J 10 bases, with 11 bases left between them. This CDR3 contains 11 residues. The V gene's germline CDR1 is SNHLY and CDR2 FYNNEI. The CDR3 loop reads CASSWRQAAFF. DNA of the CDR3: TGTGCCAGCAGTTGGAGGCAGGCAGCTTTCTTT.

V gene TRBV19 combines with J gene TRBJ1-1; TRBD1 agrees at 12 bases. The trim removed 5 bases at V and 8 bases at J, leaving 3 bases unmatched. The germline CDR1 and CDR2 sequences are LNHDA and SQIVND (reference sequence). This CDR3 contains 13 residues. The CDR3 sequence is CASSAGQGAEAFF. The CDR3 coding sequence is TGTGCCAGTAGTGCGGGACAGGGGGCCGAAGCTTTCTTT.

This chain uses TRBV3-1 (or the pseudogene TRBV3-2) with TRBJ1-2, with 7 bases fitting TRBD1. The CDR3 totals 17 residues. Germline values: CDR1 LGHDT, CDR2 YNNKEL (reference sequence). V gave up 3 bases and J gave up 8 bases; unmatched junction bases: 18. The CDR3 sequence: CASSHIDWDRAFDGYTF. CDR3 sequence (DNA): TGTGCCAGCAGCCATATTGATTGGGACAGAGCCTTCGACGGCTACACCTTC.

V is TRBV6-1 and J is TRBJ2-1, with TRBD2 matching 8 bases. This CDR3 region has 17 residues. V shed 3 bases, J shed 6 bases, and the junction held 13 bases outside the gene matches. Germline V lookup: CDR1 MNHNS, CDR2 SASEGT. The CDR3 DNA sequence: TGTGCCAGCAGTGAGATTTTTGGCGGGGGGACCGCCAATGAGCAGTTCTTC. This sequence encodes CASSEIFGGGTANEQFF.

V gene TRBV27 combines with J gene TRBJ2-1; 8 bases agree with TRBD2. Trimming removed 5 bases from V and 6 bases from J; junction bases left unmatched: 6. The germline V gene has CDR1 MNHEY and CDR2 SMNVEV (reference sequence). The CDR3 sequence is 14 residues long. In nucleotides, the CDR3 is TGTGCCAGCAGTACGGGACTAGTTGTCAATGAGCAGTTCTTC. Translation: CASSTGLVVNEQFF.

The rearrangement uses TRBV28 and TRBJ2-7; 11 nucleotides agree with TRBD2. The CDR3 is made up of 17 amino acids. Germline CDR1 reads MDHEN; CDR2 reads SYDVKM. The ends lost 1 base at V and 1 base at J; junction bases unmatched: 6. The CDR3 reads CASSLYSGGALSYEQYF. Written as DNA, the CDR3 is TGTGCCAGCAGTTTATATAGCGGGGGGGCGCTTTCCTACGAGCAGTACTTC.